The 27 T cell receptor beta chains in this list originate from one sample, sequenced in a study of blood T cell repertoires in COVID-19. Produced via immunoSEQ multiplex PCR; TCRdb's table is partial and in-frame only. Among 90,000 to 150,000 clones listed, over 75% were seen once. Source material: peripheral blood. These TCRs come from an elderly man with acute or convalescent COVID-19.

The chain employs TRBV3-1 (or the pseudogene TRBV3-2) and TRBJ2-7; D perhaps matches TRBD1 (6 bases). Per germline, CDR1 LGHDT and CDR2 YNNKEL (reference sequence). This CDR3 is built from 12 residues. The germline V and J ends were trimmed by 5 bases and 6 bases, with 11 bases remaining between them. Here the CDR3 DNA reads TGTGCCAGCAGCATCGGGACAATCGAGCAGTACTTC. As protein: CASSIGTIEQYF.

The CDR3 DNA reads as TGTGCCAGCAGAACCGGGGGGACTAGCACAGATACGCAGTATTTT. Its protein product is CASRTGGTSTDTQYF. The J gene is TRBJ2-3, the V gene TRBV6-5; TRBD2 matches at 7 bases. Germline trimming cut 6 bases from V and 0 bases from J; bases unmatched to any gene: 6. Germline-derived CDR1 and CDR2 are MNHEY and SVGAGI. CDR3 size: 15 residues.

V gene TRBV2 combines with J gene TRBJ2-3, with 12 bases that match TRBD2. The junction had 4 bases not matched to a gene; V was cut back by 6 bases and J by 0 bases. Germline-derived CDR1 and CDR2 are SNHLY and FYNNEI. The length of the CDR3 is 16 residues. CDR3 sequence reads: CASRPGLAGSTDTQYF. CDR3 sequence (DNA): TGTGCCAGCAGACCCGGACTAGCGGGGAGCACAGATACGCAGTATTTT.

The chain has TRBV19 and TRBJ1-2; 7 bases match TRBD1. Per the germline V gene, CDR1 is LNHDA and CDR2 is SQIVND (reference sequence). The CDR3 is made up of 14 amino acids. V trimming: 7 bases; J trimming: 7 bases; junction bases outside the gene matches: 12. The CDR3 DNA sequence: TGTGCCAGTAAAGGAGGACAGGCCGCCTCTGGCTACACCTTC. It specifies CASKGGQAASGYTF.

The rearrangement uses TRBV7-3 and TRBJ1-1; 10 bases are a match to TRBD1. Germline V lookup: CDR1 SGHTA, CDR2 FQGTGA. This CDR3 has 12 amino acids. V shed 5 bases and J 11 bases; nucleotides not matched to a gene: 5. The CDR3 DNA follows: TGTGCCAGCAGCCCGGACAGGGGGGCGGCTTTCTTT. Its translation is CASSPDRGAAFF. The full variable domain, rest sourced from reference TRBV7-3 and TRBJ1-1, is GAGVSQTPSNKVTEKGKYVELRCDPISGHTALYWYRQSLGQGPEFLIYFQGTGAADDSGLPNDRFFAVRPEGSVSTLKIQRTERGDSAVYLCASSPDRGAAFFGQGTRLTVV.

The chain links TRBV20-1 to TRBJ2-2; D is possibly TRBD1 (5 bases). The CDR3 spans 13 residues. Per germline, CDR1 DFQATT and CDR2 SNEGSKA (reference sequence). V lost 3 bases and J 3 bases, leaving 8 bases between the germline ends. The DNA of the CDR3 is TGCAGTGCTAGTTTGACAGACACCGGGGAGCTGTTTTTT. This gives the protein CSASLTDTGELFF.

The J gene is TRBJ2-4, the V gene TRBV6-2 or TRBV6-3; TRBD1 agrees at 7 bases. Losses at the gene ends were 5 bases for V and 0 bases for J; bases not matched to a gene: 7. Germline loops: CDR1 MNHEY, CDR2 SVGEGT. This CDR3 is 16 amino acids long. The CDR3 spells CASSRTGDLAKNIQYF. For the CDR3, the DNA is TGTGCCAGCAGTAGGACAGGAGATCTAGCCAAAAACATTCAGTACTTC.

The chain recombines TRBV7-8 with TRBJ2-4, with TRBD1 identical over 10 bases. The CDR3 has 16 amino acids. Germline V gene sequence: CDR1 SGHVS, CDR2 FQNEAQ. V lost 5 bases, J lost 6 bases, and 10 bases stayed unmatched. The CDR3 here is CASSQRPGQGINIQYF. DNA of the CDR3: TGTGCCAGCAGCCAGCGACCGGGACAGGGGATAAACATTCAGTACTTC.

This clone was seen more than once but under ten times. The V and J genes are TRBV6-6 and TRBJ1-6; D may be TRBD1 (6 bases). The length of the CDR3 is 15 residues. Trimming shortened V by 7 bases and J by 9 bases, and 19 bases separated the two germline ends. From germline, CDR1 is MNHNY and CDR2 SVGAGI (reference sequence). CDR3 nucleotide sequence: TGTGCCAGCACCCAATGGGAGGGGGTTCGTTCACCCCTCCACTTT. The encoded protein is CASTQWEGVRSPLHF.

This rearrangement joins TRBV2 to TRBJ2-2; maybe TRBD1 (6 bases). The germline V gene has CDR1 SNHLY and CDR2 FYNNEI. The CDR3 runs 15 residues. Trimming cost V 10 bases and J 4 bases, with 19 bases left between them. Here the CDR3 DNA reads TGTGCCACCGCAGGGGAGCTCCGCTCCACCGGGGAGCTGTTTTTT. Translating gives CATAGELRSTGELFF.

This chain joins TRBV4-1 and TRBJ1-1, with D hard to call. The CDR3 length is 15 residues. CDR1 and CDR2 from the germline V gene are MGHRA and YSYEKL. Between the trimmed V and J ends, which lost 1 base and 1 base, there was a span of 10 bases. The CDR3 sequence: CASSQAPTANTEAFF. For the CDR3, the DNA is TGCGCCAGCAGCCAAGCCCCGACTGCGAACACTGAAGCTTTCTTT.

CDR3 protein: CAISEGGQGGRNEQYF. In nucleotides, the CDR3 is TGTGCCATCAGTGAGGGGGGCCAGGGGGGCCGGAACGAGCAGTACTTC. The chain is built from TRBV10-3 and TRBJ2-7; D is possibly TRBD1 (7 bases). The CDR3 length is 16 residues. Germline V gives CDR1 ENHRY, CDR2 SYGVKD. V lost 2 bases to trimming and J lost 5 bases, with 19 bases between them.

This chain uses TRBV3-1 (or the pseudogene TRBV3-2) with TRBJ2-1, with 8 bases that match TRBD1. V shed 5 bases and J 3 bases; nucleotides not matched to a gene: 9. Germline CDR1 is LGHDT and CDR2 is YNNKEL (reference sequence). This CDR3 has 16 residues. The CDR3 spells CASSGPSQGVYNEQFF. CDR3 nucleotide sequence: TGTGCCAGCAGCGGGCCTTCACAGGGGGTCTACAATGAGCAGTTCTTC.

The V call is TRBV7-9, the J call TRBJ1-1; D may be TRBD1 (5 bases). Germline assignment: CDR1 SEHNR and CDR2 FQNEAQ (reference sequence). V lost 1 base and J 11 bases, leaving 11 bases between the germline ends. The CDR3 runs 12 residues. CDR3 sequence (DNA): TGTGCCAGCAGCTTAGTTGACAGCCAGGCTTTCTTT. Protein sequence: CASSLVDSQAFF. The full variable domain, completed using reference TRBV7-9 and TRBJ1-1, is DTGVSQNPRHKITKRGQNVTFRCDPISEHNRLYWYRQTLGQGPEFLTYFQNEAQLEKSRLLSDRFSAERPKGSFSTLEIQRTEQGDSAMYLCASSLVDSQAFFGQGTRLTVV.

This chain connects TRBV5-5 to TRBJ1-4, with TRBD1 matching over 7 bases. CDR1 and CDR2 (germline): SGHKS, YYEKEE (reference sequence). The CDR3 length is 15 residues. With 2 bases clipped from V and 4 bases from J, the junction kept 5 bases outside the gene matches. CDR3 coding DNA: TGTGCCAGCAGCTTCCTGGGACAGCATAATGAAAAACTGTTTTTT. It is translated as CASSFLGQHNEKLFF.

The chain has TRBV7-9 and TRBJ1-2; D is possibly TRBD1 (5 bases). The ends were cut back, 5 bases at V and 8 bases at J, with 21 bases in the middle. The CDR3 sequence is 15 residues long. Germline loops: CDR1 SEHNR, CDR2 FQNEAQ (reference sequence). CDR3 in DNA: TGTGCCAGCAGCGTCCTCGCGGGGGTAGATTACGGCTACACCTTC. Translated, it gives CASSVLAGVDYGYTF. The full variable domain, completed using reference TRBV7-9 and TRBJ1-2, is DTGVSQNPRHKITKRGQNVTFRCDPISEHNRLYWYRQTLGQGPEFLTYFQNEAQLEKSRLLSDRFSAERPKGSFSTLEIQRTEQGDSAMYLCASSVLAGVDYGYTFGSGTRLTVV.

This clone appeared a few times. The chain joins TRBV3-1 (or the pseudogene TRBV3-2) to TRBJ1-1, with 7 bases that match TRBD1. CDR1 is LGHDT, CDR2 YNNKEL, per germline (reference sequence). The CDR3 contains 14 residues. J gave up 0 bases and V 4 bases, and 2 bases lay outside the gene matches. The DNA of the CDR3 is TGTGCCAGCAGCCCGACAGGGATGAACACTGAAGCTTTCTTT. It yields the protein CASSPTGMNTEAFF.

The V call is TRBV18, the J call TRBJ1-5, with D perhaps matching TRBD1 (6 bases). The CDR3 extends over 15 amino acids. Trimming took 6 bases from V and 0 from J, leaving 12 bases between them. Looked up from germline, CDR1 is KGHSH and CDR2 is LQKENI. The CDR3 protein is CASSSGQFSNQPQHF. In DNA, the CDR3 is TGTGCCAGCTCGTCAGGACAGTTTAGCAATCAGCCCCAGCATTTT.

V and J are TRBV5-1 and TRBJ1-5, with TRBD1 matching over 7 bases. Trimming took 4 bases from V and 2 from J; bases not matched to a gene: 3. This CDR3 is built from 14 residues. Germline V gene sequence: CDR1 SGHRS, CDR2 YFSETQ. The DNA of the CDR3 is TGCGCCAGCAGCGACGGACAGGGCAATCAGCCCCAGCATTTT. Translating gives CASSDGQGNQPQHF. Using reference TRBV5-1 and TRBJ1-5 for the parts outside the CDR3, the full variable domain is KAGVTQTPRYLIKTRGQQVTLSCSPISGHRSVSWYQQTPGQGLQFLFEYFSETQRNKGNFPGRFSGRQFSNSRSEMNVSTLELGDSALYLCASSDGQGNQPQHFGDGTRLSIL.

The chain carries TRBV7-2 and TRBJ1-1; D is possibly TRBD1 (5 bases). The CDR3 is 14 amino acids. Trimming removed 2 bases at V and 6 bases at J, with 13 bases between. Germline V CDR1 and CDR2: SGHTA, FQGNSA. CDR3 coding DNA: TGTGCCAGCAGCTTATTCGGGGGAACAGCTGAAGCTTTCTTT. Translated, it gives CASSLFGGTAEAFF. The variable domain in full, completed from reference TRBV7-2 and TRBJ1-1, reads GAGVSQSPSNKVTEKGKDVELRCDPISGHTALYWYRQSLGQGLEFLIYFQGNSAPDKSGLPSDRFSAERTGGSVSTLTIQRTQQEDSAVYLCASSLFGGTAEAFFGQGTRLTVV.

With respect to this clone: The junction does not match germline at one end; this may be a read error. The DNA for the CDR3 is TGTGCTAGCAGCTTAATAACCAGCACCGGGGAGCTGTTTTTT. As protein: CASSLITSTGELFF. The V call is TRBV7-7, the J call TRBJ2-2; unclear D gene. CDR1 SSHAT and CDR2 FNYEAQ come from the germline V gene (reference sequence). This CDR3 has 14 residues.

The chain combines TRBV27 with TRBJ1-5; 8 bases align to TRBD1. Germline V gene lookup returns CDR1 MNHEY and CDR2 SMNVEV (reference sequence). V was clipped by 6 bases and J by 1 base; unmatched bases: 5. This CDR3 region has 15 residues. The CDR3 loop is CASRMTGVSNQPQHF. CDR3 bases: TGTGCCAGCAGGATGACAGGGGTAAGCAATCAGCCCCAGCATTTT.

This chain joins TRBV11-3 and TRBJ2-3; D is possibly TRBD2 (7 bases). This CDR3 has 16 amino acids. Looked up from germline, CDR1 is SGHNT and CDR2 is YENEEA. The V gene lost 3 bases and the J gene lost 2 bases, with 15 bases spanning the gap. The DNA for the CDR3 is TGTGCCAGCAGCTTGGGGGGGCAGGCGCCCACAGATACGCAGTATTTT. This gives the protein CASSLGGQAPTDTQYF.

This clone was seen a handful of times. The chain recombines TRBV6-5 with TRBJ2-2; 13 bases agree with TRBD2. The V gene end was trimmed by 8 bases and the J gene end by 3 bases; junction bases not matched to a gene: 3. Germline V gene lookup returns CDR1 MNHEY and CDR2 SVGAGI. The CDR3 has 15 amino acids. The CDR3 spells CASETSGGYTGELFF. The CDR3 DNA reads as TGTGCCAGCGAGACTAGCGGGGGGTACACCGGGGAGCTGTTTTTT.

The chain combines TRBV5-1 with TRBJ1-6; 8 positions agree with TRBD1. Germline CDR1 is SGHRS and CDR2 is YFSETQ. This CDR3 is 15 amino acids long. Trimming took 4 bases from V and 5 from J; bases not matched to a gene: 5. The CDR3 DNA reads as TGCGCCAGCAGCGCCACAGGGGGTAATAATTCACCCCTCCACTTT. It encodes CASSATGGNNSPLHF.

This chain connects TRBV6-5 to TRBJ2-7; D possibly corresponds to TRBD1 (5 bases). CDR1 and CDR2 from the germline V gene are MNHEY and SVGAGI. With 0 bases removed from V and 2 bases from J, the gap between germline ends came to 11 bases. The CDR3 length is 15 residues. The CDR3 spells CASSYSRVGTYEQYF. The DNA for the CDR3 is TGTGCCAGCAGTTACTCCAGGGTGGGGACCTACGAGCAGTACTTC.

This sequence joins TRBV19 and TRBJ2-1; weak D call: TRBD2 (6 bases). This CDR3 has 16 amino acids. Per the germline V gene, CDR1 is LNHDA and CDR2 is SQIVND (reference sequence). Trimming cost V 4 bases and J 9 bases, with 22 bases left between them. DNA of the CDR3: TGTGCCAGTAGTAGTTTTCAGCGGGCGGGAAGGAGTGAGCAGTTCTTC. Its protein product is CASSSFQRAGRSEQFF.